This T cell receptor (beta chain) appears in the sequencing data of a study of blood T cell repertoires in COVID-19. The wider study: The United States, Italy and Spain supplied acute and convalescent COVID-19 samples. From T cells, B-cell-depleted T cells, or PBMCs came the material, which was cDNA or gDNA.

TCRdb keeps only in-frame clones here, not all; method: immunoSEQ multiplex PCR. The sample consists of more than 45,000 clones, just over 85% of them appearing once. V dropped 4 bases and J dropped 0 bases, with 12 bases sitting between them. Per germline, CDR1 KGHSY and CDR2 FQNENV. CDR3 size: 16 residues. This receptor was identified in a man aged 65 to 79 with acute or convalescent COVID-19. The sample taken for sequencing was peripheral blood. The V gene is TRBV16, the J gene TRBJ1-4; tentative D call: TRBD1 (5 bases). The DNA for the CDR3 is TGTGCCAGCAGCCGACAGAACTACGCAACTAATGAAAAACTGTTTTTT. Translating gives CASSRQNYATNEKLFF.